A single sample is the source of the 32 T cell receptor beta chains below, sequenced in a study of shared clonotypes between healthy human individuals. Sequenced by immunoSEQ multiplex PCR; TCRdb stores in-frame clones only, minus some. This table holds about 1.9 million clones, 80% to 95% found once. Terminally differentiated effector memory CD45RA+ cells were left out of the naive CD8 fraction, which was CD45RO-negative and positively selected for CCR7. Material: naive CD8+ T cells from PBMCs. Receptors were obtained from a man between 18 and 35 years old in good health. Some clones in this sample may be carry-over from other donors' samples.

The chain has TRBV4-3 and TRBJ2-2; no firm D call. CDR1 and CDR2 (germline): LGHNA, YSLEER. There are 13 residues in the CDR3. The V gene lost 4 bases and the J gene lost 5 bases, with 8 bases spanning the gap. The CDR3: CASSLGWTGELFF. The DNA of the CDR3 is TGCGCCAGCAGCCTTGGCTGGACCGGGGAGCTGTTTTTT.

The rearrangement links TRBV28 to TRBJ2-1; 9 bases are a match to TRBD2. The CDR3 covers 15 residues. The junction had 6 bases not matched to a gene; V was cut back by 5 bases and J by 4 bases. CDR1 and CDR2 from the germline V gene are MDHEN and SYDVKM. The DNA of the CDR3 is TGTGCCAGCAGTGTCTTAGCGGGGGCTTACAATGAGCAGTTCTTC. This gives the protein CASSVLAGAYNEQFF.

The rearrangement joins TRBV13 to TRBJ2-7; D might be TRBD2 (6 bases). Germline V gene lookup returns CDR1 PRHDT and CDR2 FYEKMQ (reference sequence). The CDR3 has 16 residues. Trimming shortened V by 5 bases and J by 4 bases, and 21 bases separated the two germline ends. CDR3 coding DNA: TGTGCCAGCAGCGTACGGTCCGGGACTTTCCCTTACGAGCAGTACTTC. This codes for CASSVRSGTFPYEQYF. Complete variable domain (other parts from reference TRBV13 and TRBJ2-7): AAGVIQSPRHLIKEKRETATLKCYPIPRHDTVYWYQQGPGQDPQFLISFYEKMQSDKGSIPDRFSAQQFSDYHSELNMSSLELGDSALYFCASSVRSGTFPYEQYFGPGTRLTVT.

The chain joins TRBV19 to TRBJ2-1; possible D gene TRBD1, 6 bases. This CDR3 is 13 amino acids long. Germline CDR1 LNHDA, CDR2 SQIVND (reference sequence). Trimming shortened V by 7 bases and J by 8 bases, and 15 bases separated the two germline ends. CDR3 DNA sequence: TGTGCCAGTACCGCAAAACAGGGCTATGAGCAGTTCTTC. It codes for CASTAKQGYEQFF.

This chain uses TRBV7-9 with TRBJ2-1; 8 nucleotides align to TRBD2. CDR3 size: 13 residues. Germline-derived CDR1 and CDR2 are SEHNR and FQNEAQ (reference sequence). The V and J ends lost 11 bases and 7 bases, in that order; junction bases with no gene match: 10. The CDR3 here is CAGFSGGLNEQFF. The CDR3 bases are TGTGCCGGATTTTCGGGAGGGCTGAATGAGCAGTTCTTC.

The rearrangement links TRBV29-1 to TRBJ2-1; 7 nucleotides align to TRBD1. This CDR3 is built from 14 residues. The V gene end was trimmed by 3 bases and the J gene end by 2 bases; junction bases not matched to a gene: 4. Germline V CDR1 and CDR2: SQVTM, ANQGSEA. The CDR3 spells CSVDGDSPYNEQFF. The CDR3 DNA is TGCAGCGTTGACGGGGACAGCCCCTACAATGAGCAGTTCTTC.

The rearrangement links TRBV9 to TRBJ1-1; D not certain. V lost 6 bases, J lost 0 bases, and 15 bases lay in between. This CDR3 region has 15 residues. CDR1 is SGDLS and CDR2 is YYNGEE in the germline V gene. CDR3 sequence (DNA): TGTGCCAGCAACAGCGTTAATTCCATGAACACTGAAGCTTTCTTT. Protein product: CASNSVNSMNTEAFF.

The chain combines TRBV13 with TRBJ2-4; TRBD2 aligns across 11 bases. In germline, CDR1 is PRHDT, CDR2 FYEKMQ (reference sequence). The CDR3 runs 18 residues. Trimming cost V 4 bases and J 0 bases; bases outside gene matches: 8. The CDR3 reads CASSSRNGLAGAKNIQYF. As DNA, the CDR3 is TGTGCCAGCAGCTCCCGAAATGGACTAGCGGGAGCCAAAAACATTCAGTACTTC.

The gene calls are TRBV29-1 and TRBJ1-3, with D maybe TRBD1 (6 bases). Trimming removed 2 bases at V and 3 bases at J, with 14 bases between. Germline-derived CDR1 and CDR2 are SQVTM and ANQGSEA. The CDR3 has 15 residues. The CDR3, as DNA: TGCAGCGTTGAACTCCGACCAGGGGATGGAAACACCATATATTTT. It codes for CSVELRPGDGNTIYF.

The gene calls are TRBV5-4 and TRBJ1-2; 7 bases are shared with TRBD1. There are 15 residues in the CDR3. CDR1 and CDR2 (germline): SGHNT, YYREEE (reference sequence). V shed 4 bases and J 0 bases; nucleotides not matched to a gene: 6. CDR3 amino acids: CASSQKGQPNYGYTF. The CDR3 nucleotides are TGTGCCAGCAGCCAAAAGGGACAGCCTAACTATGGCTACACCTTC. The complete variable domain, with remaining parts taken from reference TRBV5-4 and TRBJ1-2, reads ETGVTQSPTHLIKTRGQQVTLRCSSQSGHNTVSWYQQALGQGPQFIFQYYREEENGRGNFPPRFSGLQFPNYSSELNVNALELDDSALYLCASSQKGQPNYGYTFGSGTRLTVV.

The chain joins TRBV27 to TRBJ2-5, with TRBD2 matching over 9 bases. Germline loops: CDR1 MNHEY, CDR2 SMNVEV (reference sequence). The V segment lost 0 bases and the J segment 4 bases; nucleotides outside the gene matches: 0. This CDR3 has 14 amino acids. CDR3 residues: CASSLSSGRETQYF. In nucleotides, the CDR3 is TGTGCCAGCAGTTTATCTAGCGGGAGAGAGACCCAGTACTTC.

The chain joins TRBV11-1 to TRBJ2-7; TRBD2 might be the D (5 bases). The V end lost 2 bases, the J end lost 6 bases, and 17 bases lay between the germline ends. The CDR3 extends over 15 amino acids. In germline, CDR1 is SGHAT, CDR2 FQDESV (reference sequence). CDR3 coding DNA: TGTGCCAGCAGCTTACGGTGGCCCCCAGGAGGCGAGCAGTACTTC. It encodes CASSLRWPPGGEQYF. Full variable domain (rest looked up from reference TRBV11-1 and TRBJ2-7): EAEVAQSPRYKITEKSQAVAFWCDPISGHATLYWYRQILGQGPELLVQFQDESVVDDSQLPKDRFSAERLKGVDSTLKIQPAELGDSAMYLCASSLRWPPGGEQYFGPGTRLTVT.

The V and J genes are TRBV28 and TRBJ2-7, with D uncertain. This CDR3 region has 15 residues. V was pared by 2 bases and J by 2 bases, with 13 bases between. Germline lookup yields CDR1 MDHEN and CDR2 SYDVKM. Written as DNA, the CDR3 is TGTGCCAGCAGTTTACATCTGGGTCCCACCTACGAGCAGTACTTC. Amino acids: CASSLHLGPTYEQYF.

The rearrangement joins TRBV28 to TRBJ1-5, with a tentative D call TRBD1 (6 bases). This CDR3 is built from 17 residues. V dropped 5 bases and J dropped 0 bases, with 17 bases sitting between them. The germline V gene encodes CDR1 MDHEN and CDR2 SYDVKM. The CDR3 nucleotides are TGTGCCAGCAGTCCTGAGGGGGGGGCCTATAGCAATCAGCCCCAGCATTTT. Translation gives CASSPEGGAYSNQPQHF.

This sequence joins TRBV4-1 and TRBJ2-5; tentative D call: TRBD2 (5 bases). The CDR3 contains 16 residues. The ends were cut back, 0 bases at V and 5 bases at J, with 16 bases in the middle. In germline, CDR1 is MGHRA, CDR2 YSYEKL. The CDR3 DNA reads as TGCGCCAGCAGCCAAGATCGGAGACTATCCCAGGAGACCCAGTACTTC. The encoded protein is CASSQDRRLSQETQYF.

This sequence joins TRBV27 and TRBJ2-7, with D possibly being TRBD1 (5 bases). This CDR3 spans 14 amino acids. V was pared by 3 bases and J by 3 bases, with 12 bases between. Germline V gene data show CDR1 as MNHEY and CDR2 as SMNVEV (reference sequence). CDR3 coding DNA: TGTGCCAGCAGTTTGGCCAGGGCTTACTACGAGCAGTACTTC. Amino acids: CASSLARAYYEQYF.

The chain's CDR3 is CASSVALGQGAYGYTF. The CDR3 DNA is TGTGCCAGCAGCGTAGCTTTGGGACAGGGGGCCTATGGCTACACCTTC. The rearrangement uses TRBV9 and TRBJ1-2, with TRBD1 identical over 12 bases. This CDR3 spans 16 amino acids. V lost 0 bases and J lost 4; bases outside the gene matches: 4. The V gene's germline CDR1 is SGDLS and CDR2 YYNGEE.

The CDR3 is CASSYSQTGYQETQYF. CDR3 bases: TGTGCCAGCAGTTACTCGCAGACAGGGTACCAAGAGACCCAGTACTTC. The chain links TRBV6-5 to TRBJ2-5, with TRBD1 matching over 7 bases. The V segment lost 0 bases and the J segment 0 bases; nucleotides outside the gene matches: 4. Germline assignment: CDR1 MNHEY and CDR2 SVGAGI. The CDR3 runs to 16 residues.

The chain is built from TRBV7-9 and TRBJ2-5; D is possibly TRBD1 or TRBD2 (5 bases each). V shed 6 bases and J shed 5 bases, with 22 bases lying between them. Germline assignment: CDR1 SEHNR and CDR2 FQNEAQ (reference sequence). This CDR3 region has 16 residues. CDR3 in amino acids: CASSLALMGESETQYF. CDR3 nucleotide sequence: TGTGCCAGCAGTCTCGCATTAATGGGGGAAAGCGAGACCCAGTACTTC.

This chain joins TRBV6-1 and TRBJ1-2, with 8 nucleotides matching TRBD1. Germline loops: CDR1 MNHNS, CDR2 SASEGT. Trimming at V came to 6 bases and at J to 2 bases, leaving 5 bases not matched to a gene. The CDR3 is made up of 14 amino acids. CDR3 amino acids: CASRRDRPNYGYTF. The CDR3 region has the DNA TGTGCCAGCAGACGGGACAGGCCAAACTATGGCTACACCTTC.

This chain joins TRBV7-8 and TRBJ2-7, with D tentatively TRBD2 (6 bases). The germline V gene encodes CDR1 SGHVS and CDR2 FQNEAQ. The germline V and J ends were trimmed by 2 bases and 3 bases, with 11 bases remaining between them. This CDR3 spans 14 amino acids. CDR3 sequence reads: CASSLLGRLYEQYF. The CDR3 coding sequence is TGTGCCAGCAGCTTACTAGGGAGGCTCTACGAGCAGTACTTC. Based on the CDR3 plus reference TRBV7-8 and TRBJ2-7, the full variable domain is GAGVSQSPRYKVAKRGQDVALRCDPISGHVSLFWYQQALGQGPEFLTYFQNEAQLDKSGLPSDRFFAERPEGSVSTLKIQRTQQEDSAVYLCASSLLGRLYEQYFGPGTRLTVT.

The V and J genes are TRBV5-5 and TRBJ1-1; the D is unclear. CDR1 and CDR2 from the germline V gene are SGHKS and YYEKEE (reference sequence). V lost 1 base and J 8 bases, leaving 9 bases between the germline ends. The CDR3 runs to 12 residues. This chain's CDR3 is CASSLWQEEAFF. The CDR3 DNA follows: TGTGCCAGCAGCTTGTGGCAGGAGGAAGCTTTCTTT.

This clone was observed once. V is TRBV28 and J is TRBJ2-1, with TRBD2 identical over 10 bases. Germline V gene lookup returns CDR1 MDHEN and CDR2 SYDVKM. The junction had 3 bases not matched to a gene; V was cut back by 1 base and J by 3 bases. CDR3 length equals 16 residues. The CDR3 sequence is CASSLYSGRGYNEQFF. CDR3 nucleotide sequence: TGTGCCAGCAGTTTATACAGCGGGAGGGGCTACAATGAGCAGTTCTTC. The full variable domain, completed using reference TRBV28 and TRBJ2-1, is DVKVTQSSRYLVKRTGEKVFLECVQDMDHENMFWYRQDPGLGLRLIYFSYDVKMKEKGDIPEGYSVSREKKERFSLILESASTNQTSMYLCASSLYSGRGYNEQFFGPGTRLTVL.

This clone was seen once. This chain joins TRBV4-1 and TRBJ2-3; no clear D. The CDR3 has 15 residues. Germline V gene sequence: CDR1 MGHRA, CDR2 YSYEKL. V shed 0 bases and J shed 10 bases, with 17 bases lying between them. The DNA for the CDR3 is TGCGCCAGCAGCCAAGATCTTGGGCAGGTGCCGGCGCAGTATTTT. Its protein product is CASSQDLGQVPAQYF.

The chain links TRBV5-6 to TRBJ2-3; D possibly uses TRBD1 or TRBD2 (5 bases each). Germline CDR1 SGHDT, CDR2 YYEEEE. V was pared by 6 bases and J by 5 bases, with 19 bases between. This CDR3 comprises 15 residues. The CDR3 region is CASTLQGREIDTQYF. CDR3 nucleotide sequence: TGTGCCAGCACCCTCCAGGGCAGGGAGATAGATACGCAGTATTTT.

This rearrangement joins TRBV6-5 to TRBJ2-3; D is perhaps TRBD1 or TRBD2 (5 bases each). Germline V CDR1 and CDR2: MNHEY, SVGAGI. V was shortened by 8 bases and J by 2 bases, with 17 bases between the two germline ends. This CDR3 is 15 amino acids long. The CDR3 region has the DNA TGTGCCAGCCACCTTCGGGGCAGCCCCACAGATACGCAGTATTTT. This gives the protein CASHLRGSPTDTQYF.

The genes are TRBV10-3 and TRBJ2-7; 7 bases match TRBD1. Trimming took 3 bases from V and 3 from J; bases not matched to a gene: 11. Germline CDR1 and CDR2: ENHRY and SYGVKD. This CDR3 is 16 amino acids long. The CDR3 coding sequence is TGTGCCATCAGTGACCCCCGTACAGGGGCCCTCTACGAGCAGTACTTC. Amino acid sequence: CAISDPRTGALYEQYF.

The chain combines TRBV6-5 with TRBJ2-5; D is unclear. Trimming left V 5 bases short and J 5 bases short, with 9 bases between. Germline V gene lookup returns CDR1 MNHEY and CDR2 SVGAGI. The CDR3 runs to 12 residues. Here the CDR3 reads CASSPGRETQYF. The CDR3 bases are TGTGCCAGCAGTCCAGGCCGTGAGACCCAGTACTTC.

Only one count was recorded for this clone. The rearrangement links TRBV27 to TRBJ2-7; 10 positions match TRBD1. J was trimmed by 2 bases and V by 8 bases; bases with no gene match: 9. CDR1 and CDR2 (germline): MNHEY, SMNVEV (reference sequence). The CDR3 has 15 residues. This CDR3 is CASWVLTGGPYEQYF. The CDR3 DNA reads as TGTGCCAGCTGGGTCCTGACAGGGGGCCCCTACGAGCAGTACTTC.

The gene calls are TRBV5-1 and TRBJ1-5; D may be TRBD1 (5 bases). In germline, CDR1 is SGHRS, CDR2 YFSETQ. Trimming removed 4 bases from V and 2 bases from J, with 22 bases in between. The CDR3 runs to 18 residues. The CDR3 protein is CASSLPGRLPSGNQPQHF. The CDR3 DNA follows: TGCGCCAGCAGCCTACCGGGACGCCTCCCAAGCGGCAATCAGCCCCAGCATTTT.

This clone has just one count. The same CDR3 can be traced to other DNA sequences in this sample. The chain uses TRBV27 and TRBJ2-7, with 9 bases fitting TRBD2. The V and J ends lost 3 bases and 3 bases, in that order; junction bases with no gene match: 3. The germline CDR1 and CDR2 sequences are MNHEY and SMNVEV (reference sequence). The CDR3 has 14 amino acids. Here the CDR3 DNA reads TGTGCCAGCAGTTTGGCTAGCGGGATCTACGAGCAGTACTTC. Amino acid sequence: CASSLASGIYEQYF.

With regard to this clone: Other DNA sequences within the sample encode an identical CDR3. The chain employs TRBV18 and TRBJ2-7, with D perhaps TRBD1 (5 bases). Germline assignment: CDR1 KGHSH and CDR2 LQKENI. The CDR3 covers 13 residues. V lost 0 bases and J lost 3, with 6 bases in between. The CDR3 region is CASSPPQGYEQYF. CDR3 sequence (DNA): TGTGCCAGCTCACCACCGCAGGGCTACGAGCAGTACTTC.